This paragraph reports one TCR beta chain. Cohorts were assigned according to the clinical history that participants reported. Either two negative PCRs, clearance, or symptom resolution qualified Cohort 3 donors as recovered. Using immunoSEQ multiplex PCR, the repertoire was profiled, and TCRdb retains in-frame clones only, with some absent. The sample has 150,000 or so clones, around four fifths seen once. Germline V gene lookup returns CDR1 LNHDA and CDR2 SQIVND (reference sequence). The CDR3 has 13 amino acids. V shed 5 bases and J shed 0 bases, with 6 bases lying between them. The entry originates in a study of blood T cell repertoires in COVID-19.

This chain joins TRBV19 and TRBJ2-3; no clear D. Sequencing used PBMCs or T cells enriched from blood (not recorded which). This receptor was obtained from a woman aged 50 to 60 who had recovered from COVID-19. The CDR3 region is CASSQTSTDTQYF. The CDR3 bases are TGTGCCAGTAGTCAAACTAGCACAGATACGCAGTATTTT.